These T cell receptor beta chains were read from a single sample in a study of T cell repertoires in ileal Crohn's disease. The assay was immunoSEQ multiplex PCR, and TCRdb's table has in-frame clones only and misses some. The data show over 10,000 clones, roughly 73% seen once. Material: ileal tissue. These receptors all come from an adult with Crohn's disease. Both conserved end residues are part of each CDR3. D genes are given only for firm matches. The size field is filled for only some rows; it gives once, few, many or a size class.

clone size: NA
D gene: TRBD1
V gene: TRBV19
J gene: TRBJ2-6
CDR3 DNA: TGTGCCAGTAGTATTGGGCAGGGGGCGTTCTTTGGGGCCAACGTCCTGACTTTC
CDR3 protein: CASSIGQGAFFGANVLTF

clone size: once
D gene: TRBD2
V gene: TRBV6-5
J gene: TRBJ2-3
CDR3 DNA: TGTGCCAGCAGTTATGCTGCGGGGGTCAGCACAGATACGCAGTATTTT
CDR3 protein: CASSYAAGVSTDTQYF

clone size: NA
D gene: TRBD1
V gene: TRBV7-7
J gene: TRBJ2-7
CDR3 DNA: TGTGCTAGCAGCTTAACGGACAGGGGGCACGAGCAGTACTTC
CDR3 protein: CASSLTDRGHEQYF

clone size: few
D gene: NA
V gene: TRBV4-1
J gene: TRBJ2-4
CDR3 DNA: TGCGCCAGCAGCCACACACAGTCAGCCAAAAACATTCAGTACTTC
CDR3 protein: CASSHTQSAKNIQYF

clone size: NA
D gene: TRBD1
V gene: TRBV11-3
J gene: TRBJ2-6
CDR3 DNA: TGTGCCAGCAGCTTTCGACAGGGGGCTGGCGGGGCCAACGTCCTGACTTTC
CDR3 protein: CASSFRQGAGGANVLTF

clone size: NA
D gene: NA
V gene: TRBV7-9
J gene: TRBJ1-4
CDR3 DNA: TGTGCCAGCAGCTCGGAGAGAGGGATTAATGAAAAACTGTTTTTT
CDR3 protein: CASSSERGINEKLFF

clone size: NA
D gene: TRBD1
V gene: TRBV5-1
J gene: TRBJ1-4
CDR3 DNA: TGCGCCAGCAGCCTAGGGACAGGGGGCAGAATAGCTAATGAAAAACTGTTTTTT
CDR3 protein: CASSLGTGGRIANEKLFF

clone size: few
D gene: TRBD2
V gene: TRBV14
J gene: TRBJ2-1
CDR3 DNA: TGTGCCAGCAGCCAAGATCGCGGGAGTGATGAGCAGTTCTTC
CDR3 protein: CASSQDRGSDEQFF

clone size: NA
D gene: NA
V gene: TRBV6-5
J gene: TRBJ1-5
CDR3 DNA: TGTGCCAGCAGTTACTCCGAAGGCGGGAATCAGCCCCAGCATTTT
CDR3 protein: CASSYSEGGNQPQHF

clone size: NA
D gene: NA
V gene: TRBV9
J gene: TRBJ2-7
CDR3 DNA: TGTGCCAGCAGCGTCGGGTGGCTAGCGAACTACGAGCAGTACTTC
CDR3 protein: CASSVGWLANYEQYF

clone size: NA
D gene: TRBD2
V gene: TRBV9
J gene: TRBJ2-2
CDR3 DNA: TGTGCCAGCAGCCCGGGACTAGCGGGTTACACCGGGGAGCTGTTTTTT
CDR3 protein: CASSPGLAGYTGELFF

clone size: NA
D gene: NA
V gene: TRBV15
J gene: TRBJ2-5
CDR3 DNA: TGTGCCACCAGCAGGGTTCTACAGAACCAAGAGACCCAGTACTTC
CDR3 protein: CATSRVLQNQETQYF

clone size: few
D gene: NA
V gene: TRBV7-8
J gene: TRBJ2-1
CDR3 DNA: TGTGCCAGCAGCTTAGTCCCCGGGAGCGATGAGCAGTTCTTC
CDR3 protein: CASSLVPGSDEQFF

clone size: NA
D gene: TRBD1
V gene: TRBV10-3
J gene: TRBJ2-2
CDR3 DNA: TGTGCCATCAGTGAGGGTTCGGGACAGGGGGCCCCCGGGGAGCTGTTTTTT
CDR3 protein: CAISEGSGQGAPGELFF

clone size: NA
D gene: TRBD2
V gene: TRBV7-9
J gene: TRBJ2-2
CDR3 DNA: TGTGCCAGCAGCCCCCCGGGACTACTCACCGGGGAGCTGTTTTTT
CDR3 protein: CASSPPGLLTGELFF

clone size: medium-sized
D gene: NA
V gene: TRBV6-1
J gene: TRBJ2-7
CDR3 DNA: TGTGCCAGCAGTGCCTCTCAGGGTTACGAGCAGTACTTC
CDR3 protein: CASSASQGYEQYF

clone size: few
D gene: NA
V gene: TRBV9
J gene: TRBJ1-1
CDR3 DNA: TGTGCCAGCAGCCCACTAGGAGACACTGAAGCTTTCTTT
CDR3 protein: CASSPLGDTEAFF

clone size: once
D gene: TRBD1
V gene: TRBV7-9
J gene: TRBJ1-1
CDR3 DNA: TGTGCCAGCAGCTTAGAACAGGGGACCACTGAAGCTTTCTTT
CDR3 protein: CASSLEQGTTEAFF

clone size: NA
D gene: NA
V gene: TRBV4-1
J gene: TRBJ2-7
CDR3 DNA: TGCGCCAGCAGTTACCGGACAGAATCCTACGTTGCGTACTTC
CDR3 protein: CASSYRTESYVAYF

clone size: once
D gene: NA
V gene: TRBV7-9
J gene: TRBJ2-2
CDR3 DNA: TGTGCCAGTAAGATGGAGGGCGGGACCGGGGAGCTGTTTTTT
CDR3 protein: CASKMEGGTGELFF

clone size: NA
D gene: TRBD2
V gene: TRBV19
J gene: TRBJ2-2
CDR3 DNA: TGTGCCAGTACCGGACTAGCGGGAGGGGGCACCGGGGAGCTGTTTTTT
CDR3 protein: CASTGLAGGGTGELFF

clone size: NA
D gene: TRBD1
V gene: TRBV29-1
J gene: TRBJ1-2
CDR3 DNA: TGCAGCGTTGAAGATCGGGGACAGGAGGGGGTAGACACCTTC
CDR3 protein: CSVEDRGQEGVDTF

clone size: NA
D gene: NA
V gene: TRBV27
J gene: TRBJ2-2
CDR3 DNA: TGTGCCAGCTCTACGTGGACAGCCACCGGGGAGCTGTTTTTT
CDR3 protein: CASSTWTATGELFF